What follows is one T cell receptor (beta chain) and its context. Its antigen is not known. CD45RO-CCR7+CD27+CD95- cells counted as naive CD8+ T cells. Germline lookup yields CDR1 SGDLS and CDR2 YYNGEE. The CDR3 runs 16 residues. The data were obtained in a study of CXCR3-negative and CXCR3-positive naive CD8 T cells. Whole-study findings and limits: Both naive subsets had comparably high diversity; memory CD8+ cells much lower. Naive CXCR3-negative and CXCR3-positive cells had similar TRBV-TRBJ usage; memory differed. CXCR3-positive naive cells carried more hydrophobic TRB CDR3s than CXCR3-negative ones.

The authors made the TRB cDNA libraries by 5' RACE using UMI labels. Using the 5' RACE reads, TCRdb records one entry per CDR3 protein without DNA. The table gives approximately 83,000 distinct CDR3 sequences; the top ten clones make up roughly 1.6% of it. The sample taken for sequencing was naive CXCR3- CD8+ T cells from blood. Regarding subset: CD45RO-CCR7+CD27+CD95- naive CD8+ T cells lacking CXCR3 (TNR3-). The V and J genes are TRBV9 and TRBJ2-3; TCRdb's D call of TRBD1 is untestable without DNA. The sequence was collected from a human donor in good health. Some clones in this sample may be carry-over from other donors' samples. The CDR3 is CASSIDRTSSTDTQYF.